These 24 T cell receptor beta chains originate from one sample sequenced in a study of T-cell reconstitution after alpha-beta-depleted transplantation in children. Preparation of the TCRbeta library used unique molecular identifiers. One entry per CDR3 protein results from TCRdb running MiXCR on the PCR reads. Of about 580,000 distinct CDR3 sequences listed, roughly 24% were seen once; the top ten hold 14%. The sequencing here drew on PBMCs, mostly from graft donor cells, taken 360 days after TCRalphabeta/CD19-depleted stem cell transplant. The receptors stem from a boy younger than two who had a stem cell transplant for acute myeloid leukemia, so the T cells may come from the graft donor.

Many counts were recorded for this clonotype. CDR3 residues: CASSLVGQYQETQYF. In DNA, the CDR3 is TGTGCCAGCAGCTTAGTTGGACAGTACCAAGAGACCCAGTACTTC. The V and J genes are TRBV7-9 and TRBJ2-5; maybe TRBD1 (6 bases). The V end was cut by 1 base, the J end by 0 bases, with 9 bases between. The germline gives CDR1 SEHNR, CDR2 FQNEAQ (reference sequence). CDR3 length: 15 amino acids.

The gene calls are TRBV29-1 and TRBJ2-1, with D perhaps assigned TRBD1 or TRBD2 (5 bases each). The V gene lost 4 bases and the J gene lost 8 bases, with 9 bases spanning the gap. Germline CDR1 is SQVTM and CDR2 is ANQGSEA. The CDR3 is 11 residues long. CDR3 in DNA: TGCAGCGTTGGGGACCCCTATGAGCAGTTCTTC. Translating it yields CSVGDPYEQFF.

The gene calls are TRBV4-3 and TRBJ2-6; D not certain. The CDR3 is made up of 16 amino acids. In germline, CDR1 is LGHNA, CDR2 YSLEER. The V gene lost 5 bases and the J gene lost 0 bases, with 11 bases spanning the gap. The CDR3 here is CASSSTRSSGANVLTF. The CDR3 DNA is TGCGCCAGCAGCTCCACTCGTAGCTCTGGGGCCAACGTCCTGACTTTC.

The V gene is TRBV7-2, the J gene TRBJ2-5; D ambiguous. CDR1 and CDR2 from the germline V gene are SGHTA and FQGNSA. This CDR3 comprises 15 residues. The germline V and J ends were trimmed by 0 bases and 3 bases, with 11 bases remaining between them. The CDR3, as DNA: TGTGCCAGCAGCTTAGCCCCACCCAGCAAAGAGACCCAGTACTTC. It codes for CASSLAPPSKETQYF.

This clonotype was recorded a few times. The chain carries TRBV5-5 and TRBJ1-1, with 9 bases fitting TRBD1. Germline V gene data show CDR1 as SGHKS and CDR2 as YYEKEE (reference sequence). The CDR3 is 14 amino acids. Trimming removed 0 bases from V and 5 bases from J; junction bases left unmatched: 2. CDR3 coding DNA: TGTGCCAGCAGCTTGGACAGGGGGCGAACTGAAGCTTTCTTT. Its translation: CASSLDRGRTEAFF.

The table lists this clonotype with a few counts. This chain connects TRBV12-3 or TRBV12-4 to TRBJ2-7, with D possibly being TRBD2 (6 bases). V lost 6 bases, J lost 2 bases, and 17 bases lay in between. The CDR3 is 15 residues long. For the CDR3, the DNA is TGTGCCAGCAGAGAGGGTCCTTCGGGGGCCTACGAGCAGTACTTC. This codes for CASREGPSGAYEQYF.

This clonotype has a handful of counts. V gene TRBV12-3 or TRBV12-4 combines with J gene TRBJ2-7; 7 nucleotides agree with TRBD1. Trimming cost V 5 bases and J 4 bases; bases outside gene matches: 17. The CDR3 spans 17 residues. CDR3 sequence reads: CASSPPRSTGSRYEQYF. The DNA for the CDR3 is TGTGCCAGCAGTCCCCCCAGGTCGACAGGGTCAAGATACGAGCAGTACTTC.

This clonotype showed up just a few times. The chain joins TRBV11-3 to TRBJ2-7; TRBD1 is a possible D gene (6 bases). This CDR3 spans 15 amino acids. Germline V gene sequence: CDR1 SGHNT, CDR2 YENEEA. The ends were cut back, 0 bases at V and 0 bases at J, with 9 bases in the middle. The CDR3 DNA reads as TGTGCCAGCAGCTTAGAGGGGGCCTCCTCCTACGAGCAGTACTTC. Translation gives CASSLEGASSYEQYF.

The CDR3 protein is CASSWDLTYEQYF. CDR3 coding DNA: TGTGCCAGCAGCTGGGACTTGACCTACGAGCAGTACTTC. The J gene is TRBJ2-7, the V gene TRBV7-2; D possibly corresponds to TRBD2 (6 bases). The germline V and J ends were trimmed by 4 bases and 2 bases, with 9 bases remaining between them. The CDR3 consists of 13 residues. Germline V gives CDR1 SGHTA, CDR2 FQGNSA. Full variable domain (missing parts from reference TRBV7-2 and TRBJ2-7): GAGVSQSPSNKVTEKGKDVELRCDPISGHTALYWYRQSLGQGLEFLIYFQGNSAPDKSGLPSDRFSAERTGGSVSTLTIQRTQQEDSAVYLCASSWDLTYEQYFGPGTRLTVT.

The chain links TRBV4-3 to TRBJ1-2; a possible D gene is TRBD1 (6 bases). V was pared by 1 base and J by 8 bases, with 11 bases between. The CDR3 covers 13 residues. Germline CDR1 reads LGHNA; CDR2 reads YSLEER. The CDR3 is CASSQVAGGGYTF. The CDR3 bases are TGCGCCAGCAGCCAAGTTGCGGGGGGCGGCTACACCTTC.

The sample holds a few counts of this clonotype. The V call is TRBV5-1, the J call TRBJ2-2, with 9 bases lining up with TRBD2. J lost 7 bases, V lost 3 bases, and 10 bases had no gene match. The CDR3 runs to 16 residues. Germline loops: CDR1 SGHRS, CDR2 YFSETQ. CDR3 region: CASSYGSTSGRGELFF. The CDR3 nucleotides are TGCGCCAGCAGCTACGGATCGACTAGCGGACGCGGGGAGCTGTTTTTT.

This clonotype was seen many times. The chain carries TRBV11-1 and TRBJ1-1; TRBD1 is a possible D gene (5 bases). CDR3 length equals 12 residues. Germline CDR1 reads SGHAT; CDR2 reads FQDESV (reference sequence). V lost 5 bases, J lost 8 bases, and 12 bases lay in between. In DNA, the CDR3 is TGTGCCAGCAGCCTGGGACCGGACGAAGCTTTCTTT. Its protein is CASSLGPDEAFF.

This clonotype occurred a few times. The chain links TRBV21-1 to TRBJ2-5; the D call of TRBD2 is as the table states it, not checked on the DNA. TRBV21-1 constitutes a pseudogene. This CDR3 is 17 amino acids long. The CDR3 is CASSKGRAGGIQETQYF. For the CDR3, the DNA is TGTGCCAGCAGCAAAGGGAGAGCGGGGGGGATCCAAGAGACCCAGTACTTC.

V and J are TRBV4-1 and TRBJ2-7; D may be TRBD1 or TRBD2 (6 bases each). Trimming shortened V by 0 bases and J by 3 bases, and 27 bases separated the two germline ends. The V gene's germline CDR1 is MGHRA and CDR2 YSYEKL. There are 20 residues in the CDR3. Here the CDR3 DNA reads TGCGCCAGCAGCCAAGAATTTTGGCTTGGTGTGGGGGCGCGGGGCTACGAGCAGTACTTC. Its protein product is CASSQEFWLGVGARGYEQYF.

This clonotype was seen a handful of times. The V call is TRBV20-1, the J call TRBJ2-5; 8 bases match TRBD2. The CDR3 consists of 15 residues. The J segment lost 1 base and the V segment lost 0 bases, leaving 4 bases of the junction unmatched. The germline CDR1 and CDR2 sequences are DFQATT and SNEGSKA (reference sequence). CDR3 nucleotides: TGCAGTGCTAGAGATTGGCTAGCGGGCCAAGAGACCCAGTACTTC. This gives the protein CSARDWLAGQETQYF.

In this sample, this clonotype turned up a few times. The rearrangement uses TRBV5-1 and TRBJ1-2; TRBD1 aligns across 8 bases. CDR1 is SGHRS and CDR2 is YFSETQ in the germline V gene. The CDR3 has 15 amino acids. Losses at the gene ends were 4 bases for V and 6 bases for J; bases not matched to a gene: 11. CDR3 in DNA: TGCGCCAGCAGCCGCACGGGACAGGCCTTGGATGGCTACACCTTC. As protein: CASSRTGQALDGYTF.

V usage is TRBV11-2 and J usage is TRBJ2-5, with 9 bases matching TRBD2. CDR3 length equals 16 residues. V dropped 1 base and J dropped 5; count of bases not matched to a gene: 8. Germline loops: CDR1 SGHAT, CDR2 FQNNGV. The CDR3 here is CASSLVRRGGVETQYF. CDR3 DNA: TGTGCCAGCAGCTTAGTTAGGCGGGGGGGCGTGGAGACCCAGTACTTC.

The table lists this clonotype with a few counts. This sequence joins TRBV20-1 and TRBJ1-1, with 9 bases lining up with TRBD1. CDR3 length equals 13 residues. The junction had 8 bases not matched to a gene; V was cut back by 1 base and J by 11 bases. The V gene's germline CDR1 is DFQATT and CDR2 SNEGSKA (reference sequence). This CDR3 reads CSARAGTGMRAFF. In DNA form, the CDR3 reads TGCAGTGCTAGAGCCGGGACAGGGATGAGGGCTTTCTTT.

V gene TRBV7-2 combines with J gene TRBJ2-3; D is perhaps TRBD1 (6 bases). The length of the CDR3 is 16 residues. The germline V and J ends were trimmed by 5 bases and 2 bases, with 17 bases remaining between them. Germline CDR1 is SGHTA and CDR2 is FQGNSA. The CDR3, as DNA: TGTGCCAGCAGCCTATACAGGGTCGGTCCCACAGATACGCAGTATTTT. As protein: CASSLYRVGPTDTQYF.

This clonotype was counted a single time. The chain couples TRBV7-3 to TRBJ2-3; 11 nucleotides line up with TRBD2. Per the germline V gene, CDR1 is SGHTA and CDR2 is FQGTGA. This CDR3 contains 17 residues. The V segment lost 5 bases and the J segment 1 base; nucleotides outside the gene matches: 8. The CDR3 spells CASSPRLAGYGTDTQYF. CDR3 bases: TGTGCCAGCAGCCCGCGACTAGCGGGGTATGGCACAGATACGCAGTATTTT.

CDR3 in amino acids: CASSDGGGQPQHF. Here the CDR3 DNA reads TGTGCCAGCAGTGACGGGGGTGGGCAGCCCCAGCATTTT. The gene calls are TRBV25-1 and TRBJ1-5, with D possibly TRBD1 on 5 matching bases. CDR1 and CDR2 (germline): MGHDK, SYGVNS. The CDR3 runs 13 residues. V lost 3 bases, J lost 7 bases, and 10 bases lay in between.

The rearrangement uses TRBV6-6 and TRBJ2-5; the D is unclear. Germline V gives CDR1 MNHNY, CDR2 SVGAGI (reference sequence). The ends were cut back, 8 bases at V and 5 bases at J, with 9 bases in the middle. CDR3 length: 11 amino acids. The chain's CDR3 is CASVFMETQYF. CDR3 in DNA: TGTGCCAGCGTATTTATGGAGACCCAGTACTTC.

This clonotype was counted a few times. This chain's CDR3 is CASGPGSNTEAFF. The CDR3 DNA is TGTGCCAGCGGCCCAGGTTCTAACACTGAAGCTTTCTTT. The chain links TRBV6-1 to TRBJ1-1; D is undetermined. Trimming left V 8 bases short and J 2 bases short, with 12 bases between. The CDR3 sequence is 13 residues long. Germline V gene data show CDR1 as MNHNS and CDR2 as SASEGT.

At least ten counts were recorded for this clonotype. The chain is built from TRBV7-9 and TRBJ1-1; no reliable D call. Trimming left V 5 bases short and J 7 bases short, with 2 bases between. Germline CDR1 reads SEHNR; CDR2 reads FQNEAQ (reference sequence). The CDR3 totals 9 residues. The CDR3 DNA is TGTGCCAGCAGCAATGAAGCTTTCTTT. It yields the protein CASSNEAFF.